A single sample is the source of the 9 T cell receptor beta chains below, sequenced in a study of human T cells and chemical hapten exposure. TCRdb analysed the RACE reads with MiXCR anew, one entry per CDR3 protein. The sample comprises 300,000 to 400,000 distinct CDR3 sequences, approximately 5.1% of which are singletons, and 2.5% to 3% rests with the top ten. Time point described: pre-sensitization, week 0. Treatment in this sample: therapeutic diphenylcyclopropenone sensitization with weekly scalp DPC. The sequenced sample was whole blood, obtained in connection with sensitization to the hapten diphenylcyclopropenone (DPC). Source of these receptors: a woman in her 50s with alopecia areata. Some clones in this sample may be carry-over from other donors' samples.

Many counts were recorded for this clonotype. The chain uses TRBV12-3 or TRBV12-4 and TRBJ1-6, with TRBD1 as a possible D gene (6 bases). Between the trimmed V and J ends, which lost 8 bases and 11 bases, there was a span of 13 bases. The CDR3 runs 12 residues. The CDR3 region has the DNA TGTGCCAGCCGAACAGGGAGCACACCCCTCCACTTT. It translates to CASRTGSTPLHF.

Ten or more counts support this clonotype. The chain carries TRBV28 and TRBJ2-5; unclear D gene. The CDR3 has 10 amino acids. Trimming left V 6 bases short and J 5 bases short, with 4 bases between. Germline V gene lookup returns CDR1 MDHEN and CDR2 SYDVKM. The CDR3 reads CASRGETQYF. As DNA, the CDR3 is TGTGCCAGCAGGGGGGAGACCCAGTACTTC.

The chain recombines TRBV6-2 or TRBV6-3 with TRBJ1-1; D is unresolved. With 2 bases removed from V and 3 bases from J, the gap between germline ends came to 16 bases. CDR3 size: 16 residues. From germline, CDR1 is MNHEY and CDR2 SVGEGT. CDR3 sequence (DNA): TGTGCCAGCAGTTACCCCACTCATTCAGGAGACACTGAAGCTTTCTTT. It codes for CASSYPTHSGDTEAFF.

This clonotype was observed at least ten times. V and J are TRBV5-6 and TRBJ2-1; D unresolved. The CDR3 is 16 residues long. V lost 4 bases and J 0 bases, leaving 14 bases between the germline ends. CDR1 is SGHDT, CDR2 YYEEEE, per germline. CDR3: CASSLNIFYSYNEQFF. CDR3 DNA: TGTGCCAGCAGCCTGAATATATTTTACTCCTACAATGAGCAGTTCTTC.

The sample holds a few counts of this clonotype. The rearrangement links TRBV6-1 to TRBJ1-6; 8 nucleotides align to TRBD1. The germline CDR1 and CDR2 sequences are MNHNS and SASEGT. The CDR3 spans 13 residues. The V gene end was trimmed by 11 bases and the J gene end by 10 bases; junction bases not matched to a gene: 10. The CDR3 nucleotides are TGTGCCGGTGGGACAGGTTCGCTCTCACCCCTCCACTTT. Amino acids: CAGGTGSLSPLHF.

This clonotype was picked up many times. J is TRBJ2-7 and V is TRBV5-6; D remains unclear. Germline lookup yields CDR1 SGHDT and CDR2 YYEEEE. This CDR3 is built from 14 residues. V shed 5 bases and J shed 6 bases, with 18 bases lying between them. The CDR3 protein is CASSLATITPEQYF. CDR3 sequence (DNA): TGTGCCAGCAGTCTTGCGACCATCACCCCCGAGCAGTACTTC. The full variable domain, completed using reference TRBV5-6 and TRBJ2-7, is DAGVTQSPTHLIKTRGQQVTLRCSPKSGHDTVSWYQQALGQGPQFIFQYYEEEERQRGNFPDRFSGHQFPNYSSELNVNALLLGDSALYLCASSLATITPEQYFGPGTRLTVT.

This clonotype was seen repeatedly, ten times or more. The rearrangement uses TRBV12-3 or TRBV12-4 and TRBJ2-5; D unresolved. CDR3 size: 12 residues. Trimming shortened V by 6 bases and J by 4 bases, and 9 bases separated the two germline ends. The DNA of the CDR3 is TGTGCCAGCAGCTCCCACCCAGAGACCCAGTACTTC. It yields the protein CASSSHPETQYF.

This clonotype was found many times. This chain joins TRBV24-1 and TRBJ2-2; perhaps TRBD1 as D (5 bases). Between the trimmed V and J ends, which lost 9 bases and 5 bases, there was a span of 15 bases. The CDR3 spans 14 residues. Germline lookup yields CDR1 KGHDR and CDR2 SFDVKD. The CDR3 region is CATSETANTGELFF. The CDR3 region has the DNA TGTGCCACCTCTGAGACAGCAAATACCGGGGAGCTGTTTTTT.

This clonotype was observed a few times. The chain has TRBV3-1 and TRBJ1-3; TRBD1 might be the D (5 bases). This CDR3 spans 17 amino acids. The V gene's germline CDR1 is LGHDT and CDR2 YNNKEL (reference sequence). Trimming removed 0 bases at V and 0 bases at J, with 12 bases between. CDR3 loop: CASSQDPGASSGNTIYF. The DNA for the CDR3 is TGTGCCAGCAGCCAAGATCCCGGGGCCTCCTCTGGAAACACCATATATTTT.